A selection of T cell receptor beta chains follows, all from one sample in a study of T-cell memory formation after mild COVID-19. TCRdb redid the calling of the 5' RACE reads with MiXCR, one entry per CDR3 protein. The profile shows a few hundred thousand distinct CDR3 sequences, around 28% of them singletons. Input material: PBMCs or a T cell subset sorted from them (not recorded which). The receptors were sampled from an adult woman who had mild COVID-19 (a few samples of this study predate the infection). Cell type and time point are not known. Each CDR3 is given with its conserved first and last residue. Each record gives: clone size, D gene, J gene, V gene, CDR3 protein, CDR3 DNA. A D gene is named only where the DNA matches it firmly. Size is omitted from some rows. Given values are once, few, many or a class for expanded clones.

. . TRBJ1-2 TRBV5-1 CASSLETGYGYTF TGCGCCAGCAGCTTGGAGACAGGATATGGCTACACCTTC
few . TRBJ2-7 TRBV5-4 CASTSTLGSPALGEQYF TGTGCCAGCACCTCAACTCTTGGGTCACCCGCCTTGGGCGAGCAGTACTTC
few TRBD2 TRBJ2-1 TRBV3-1 CASSPRLAGAFDEQFF TGTGCCAGCAGCCCGCGACTAGCGGGGGCATTCGATGAGCAGTTCTTC
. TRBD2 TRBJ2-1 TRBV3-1 CASSQDVRSGGAYNEQFF TGTGCCAGCAGCCAAGATGTGCGCAGCGGGGGGGCATATAATGAGCAGTTCTTC
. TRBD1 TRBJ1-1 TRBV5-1 CASSLQGADEAFF TGCGCCAGCAGCTTGCAGGGGGCGGATGAAGCTTTCTTT
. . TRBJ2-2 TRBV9 CASSGRGGAANTGELFF TGTGCCAGCAGCGGAAGGGGGGGTGCCGCGAACACCGGGGAGCTGTTTTTT
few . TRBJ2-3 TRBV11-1 CASSLEIRTQYF TGTGCCAGCAGCTTAGAGATAAGGACACAGTATTTT
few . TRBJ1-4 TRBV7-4 CASSSPPSGQTNEKLFF TGTGCCAGCAGCTCTCCCCCCTCAGGGCAGACCAATGAAAAACTGTTTTTT
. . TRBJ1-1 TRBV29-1 CSVADTEAFF TGCAGCGTTGCCGATACTGAAGCTTTCTTT
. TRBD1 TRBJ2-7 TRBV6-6 CASSFNRGQKDYEQYF TGTGCCAGCAGCTTTAACAGGGGGCAAAAGGACTACGAGCAGTACTTC
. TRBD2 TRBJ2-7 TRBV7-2 CASSLTTSSHYEQYF TGTGCCAGCAGCTTGACGACTAGCTCCCACTACGAGCAGTACTTC
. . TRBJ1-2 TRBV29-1 CSVLRPQSYGYTF TGCAGCGTTCTGAGGCCGCAGAGCTATGGCTACACCTTC
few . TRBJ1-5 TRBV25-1 CASAALGNQPQHF TGTGCCAGCGCCGCCCTGGGTAATCAGCCCCAGCATTTT
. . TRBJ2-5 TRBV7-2 CASSFGVRETQYF TGTGCCAGCAGCTTTGGGGTCCGAGAGACCCAGTACTTC
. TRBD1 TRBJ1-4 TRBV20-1 CSASPGQGGEKLFF TGCAGTGCTAGCCCGGGACAGGGAGGTGAAAAACTGTTTTTT
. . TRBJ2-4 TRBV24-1 CATSDSGAENIQYF TGTGCCACCAGTGATTCCGGAGCGGAAAACATTCAGTACTTC
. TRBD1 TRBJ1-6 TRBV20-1 CSARVRRTGGGLDNSPLHF TGCAGTGCTAGAGTTCGCAGGACAGGGGGCGGATTGGATAATTCACCCCTCCACTTT
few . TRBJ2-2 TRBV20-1 CSATNTGELFF TGCAGTGCTACGAACACCGGGGAGCTGTTTTTT
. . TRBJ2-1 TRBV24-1 CATSDLRQSDEQFF TGTGCCACCAGTGATTTACGACAGTCCGATGAGCAGTTCTTC
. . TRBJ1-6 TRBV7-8 CASRPGTLNSPLHF TGTGCCAGCAGACCCGGGACACTTAATTCACCCCTCCACTTT